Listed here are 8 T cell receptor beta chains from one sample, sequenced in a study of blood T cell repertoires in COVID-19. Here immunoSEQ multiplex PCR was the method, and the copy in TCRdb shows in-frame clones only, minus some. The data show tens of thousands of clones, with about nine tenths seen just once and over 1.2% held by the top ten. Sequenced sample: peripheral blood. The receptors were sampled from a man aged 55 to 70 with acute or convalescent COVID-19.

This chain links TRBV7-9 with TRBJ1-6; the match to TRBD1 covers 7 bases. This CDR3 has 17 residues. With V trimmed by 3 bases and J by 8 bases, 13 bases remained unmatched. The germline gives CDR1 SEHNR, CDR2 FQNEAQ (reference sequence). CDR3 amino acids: CASSLYPQGQRDSPLHF. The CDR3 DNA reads TGTGCCAGCAGCTTGTACCCCCAGGGACAGCGGGATTCACCCCTCCACTTT.

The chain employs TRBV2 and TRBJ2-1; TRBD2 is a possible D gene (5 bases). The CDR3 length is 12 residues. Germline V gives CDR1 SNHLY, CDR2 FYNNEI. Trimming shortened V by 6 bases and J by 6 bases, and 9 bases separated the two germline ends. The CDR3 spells CASRVRGNEQFF. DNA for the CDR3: TGTGCCAGCAGGGTCCGGGGCAATGAGCAGTTCTTC.

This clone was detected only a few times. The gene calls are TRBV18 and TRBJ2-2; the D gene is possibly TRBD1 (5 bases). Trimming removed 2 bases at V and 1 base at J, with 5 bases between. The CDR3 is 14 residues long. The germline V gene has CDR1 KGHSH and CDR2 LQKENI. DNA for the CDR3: TGTGCCAGCTCACCAACAGGGAACACCGGGGAGCTGTTTTTT. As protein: CASSPTGNTGELFF.

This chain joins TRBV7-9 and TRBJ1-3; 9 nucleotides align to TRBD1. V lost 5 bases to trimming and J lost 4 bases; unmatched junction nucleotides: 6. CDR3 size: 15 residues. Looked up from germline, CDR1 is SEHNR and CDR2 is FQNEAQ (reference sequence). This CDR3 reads CASSPRTGAGNTIYF. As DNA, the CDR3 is TGTGCCAGCAGCCCACGGACAGGGGCGGGAAACACCATATATTTT.

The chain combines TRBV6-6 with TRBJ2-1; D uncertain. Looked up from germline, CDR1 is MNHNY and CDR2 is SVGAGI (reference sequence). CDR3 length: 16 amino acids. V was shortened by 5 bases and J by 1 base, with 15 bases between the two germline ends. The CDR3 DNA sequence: TGTGCCAGCAGTCGATCAATCCCCGGGTCCTACAATGAGCAGTTCTTC. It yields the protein CASSRSIPGSYNEQFF.

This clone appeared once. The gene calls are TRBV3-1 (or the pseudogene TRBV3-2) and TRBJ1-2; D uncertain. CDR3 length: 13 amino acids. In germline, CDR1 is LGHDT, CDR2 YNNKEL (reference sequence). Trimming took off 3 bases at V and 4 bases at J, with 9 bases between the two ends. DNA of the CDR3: TGTGCCAGCAGCCATCCGGTTTCCTATGGCTACACCTTC. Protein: CASSHPVSYGYTF.

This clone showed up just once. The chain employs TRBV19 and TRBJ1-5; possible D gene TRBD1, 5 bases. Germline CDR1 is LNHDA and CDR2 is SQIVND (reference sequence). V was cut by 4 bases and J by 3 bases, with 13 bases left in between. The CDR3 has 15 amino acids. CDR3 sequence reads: CASSRQTGVNQPQHF. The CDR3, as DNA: TGTGCCAGTAGTAGGCAGACGGGGGTCAATCAGCCCCAGCATTTT.

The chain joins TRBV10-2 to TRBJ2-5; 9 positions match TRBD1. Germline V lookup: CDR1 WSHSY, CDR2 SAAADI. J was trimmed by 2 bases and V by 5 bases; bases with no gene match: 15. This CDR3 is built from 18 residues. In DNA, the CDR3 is TGCGCCAGCAGTTGGGACAGGGAGGAGGAAGAGTCACAAGAGACCCAGTACTTC. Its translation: CASSWDREEEESQETQYF.